This T cell receptor beta chain was recovered during a study of blood T cell repertoires in COVID-19. Study in general: The analysed material was cDNA or gDNA that came from T cells, B-cell-depleted T cells, or PBMCs.

CDR1 and CDR2 from the germline V gene are SGDLS and YYNGEE. This CDR3 region has 17 residues. J gave up 5 bases and V 3 bases, and 8 bases lay outside the gene matches. Sequencing was performed with immunoSEQ multiplex PCR; in TCRdb, only in-frame clones are kept and a portion is missing. The data show 45,000 to 55,000 clones, with 70% to 85% seen just once and roughly 11% held by the top ten. Sequencing was performed on peripheral blood. This clonotype originated in a man older than 75 with COVID-19, enrolled during active disease. J is TRBJ2-3 and V is TRBV9; 14 nucleotides match TRBD2. CDR3 in amino acids: CASSAPPGLAGGDTQYF. The DNA for the CDR3 is TGTGCCAGCAGCGCCCCCCCCGGACTAGCGGGAGGAGATACGCAGTATTTT. Filled out from reference TRBV9 and TRBJ2-3, the complete variable domain reads DSGVTQTPKHLITATGQRVTLRCSPRSGDLSVYWYQQSLDQGLQFLIQYYNGEERAKGNILERFSAQQFPDLHSELNLSSLELGDSALYFCASSAPPGLAGGDTQYFGPGTRLTVL.